The rows below give T cell receptor beta chains drawn from one sample of a study of blood T cell repertoires in COVID-19. Clones were read by immunoSEQ multiplex PCR, and TCRdb kept only the in-frame ones, dropping some. This table has approximately 250,000 clones, around 84% appearing once. The sequenced sample consisted of peripheral blood. The receptor source for this set is a man between 60 and 70 years old with acute or convalescent COVID-19. Both conserved end residues are part of each CDR3. A D gene is named only where the DNA matches it firmly. Expanded clones get a size class; other rows say once, few or many, or leave the size out.

d_call,clone_size,j_call,v_call,cdr3_aa,cdr3_nt
TRBD2,.,TRBJ2-1,TRBV6-2/TRBV6-3,CASSYPMTSGRPNEQFF,TGTGCCAGCAGTTACCCCATGACTAGCGGGAGGCCCAATGAGCAGTTCTTC
.,.,TRBJ2-7,TRBV19,CASSINREPRYEQYF,TGTGCCAGTAGTATAAACCGGGAGCCCAGGTACGAGCAGTACTTC
.,.,TRBJ2-3,TRBV2,CASRTGFSTDTQYF,TGTGCCAGCAGGACAGGCTTTAGCACAGATACGCAGTATTTT
TRBD2,.,TRBJ2-2,TRBV11-3,CASSPGLANTGELFF,TGTGCCAGCAGCCCCGGACTAGCGAACACCGGGGAGCTGTTTTTT
TRBD2,.,TRBJ2-7,TRBV19,CASSPGLAGIYEQYF,TGTGCCAGTAGCCCCGGACTAGCGGGGATATACGAGCAGTACTTC
.,.,TRBJ2-1,TRBV7-8,CASSGIAQAGDPNEQFF,TGTGCCAGCAGCGGAATCGCACAGGCTGGGGATCCCAATGAGCAGTTCTTC
.,.,TRBJ2-7,TRBV7-9,CASTRGGRRATYEQYF,TGTGCCAGCACCAGAGGCGGCAGGCGGGCCACCTACGAGCAGTACTTC
.,.,TRBJ2-3,TRBV15,CATSRDLSPDTQYF,TGTGCCACCAGCAGAGACCTAAGCCCAGATACGCAGTATTTT
TRBD1,.,TRBJ1-1,TRBV19,CASTIFDRGRTEAFF,TGTGCCAGTACCATCTTTGACAGGGGGCGAACTGAAGCTTTCTTT
.,.,TRBJ2-7,TRBV30,CAWSVNEQYF,TGTGCCTGGAGTGTTAACGAGCAGTACTTC
.,.,TRBJ2-7,TRBV7-9,CASTSGTDPYEQYF,TGTGCCAGCACCTCCGGGACTGACCCCTACGAGCAGTACTTC
.,.,TRBJ2-3,TRBV3-1/TRBV3-2,CASSLYTDTQYF,TGTGCCAGCAGCCTCTACACAGATACGCAGTATTTT
.,few,TRBJ1-6,TRBV5-4,CASSLGAPTHNSPLHF,TGTGCCAGCAGCTTGGGGGCCCCAACCCATAATTCACCCCTCCACTTT
TRBD1,once,TRBJ1-2,TRBV18,CASSLQGNYGYTF,TGTGCCAGCTCGTTACAGGGGAACTATGGCTACACCTTC
TRBD1,.,TRBJ2-5,TRBV29-1,CSVSPGQSGETQYF,TGCAGCGTTTCCCCGGGACAGAGCGGAGAGACCCAGTACTTC
TRBD2,.,TRBJ2-1,TRBV9,CASSVSGGNNNEQFF,TGTGCCAGCAGCGTTAGCGGGGGGAACAACAATGAGCAGTTCTTC
.,.,TRBJ1-2,TRBV6-1,CASILGGGRGYGYTF,TGTGCCAGCATCTTGGGGGGGGGACGCGGCTATGGCTACACCTTC
.,.,TRBJ2-1,TRBV19,CASMETSSYNEQFF,TGTGCCAGTATGGAGACTAGCTCCTACAATGAGCAGTTCTTC
.,.,TRBJ2-3,TRBV2,CASSPIRTDTQYF,TGTGCCAGCAGTCCCATCCGCACAGATACGCAGTATTTT
.,.,TRBJ1-6,TRBV7-8,CASSFGGGDTYNSPLHF,TGTGCCAGCAGCTTTGGCGGGGGAGACACCTATAATTCACCCCTCCACTTT
.,once,TRBJ2-3,TRBV5-1,CASSLDGGVSTDTQYF,TGCGCCAGCAGCTTGGACGGCGGGGTTAGCACAGATACGCAGTATTTT
.,.,TRBJ2-7,TRBV5-1,CASSPGEQAYEQYF,TGCGCCAGCAGCCCTGGGGAACAGGCCTACGAGCAGTACTTC
.,.,TRBJ2-1,TRBV29-1,CSVGTSSMTQFF,TGCAGCGTTGGAACTAGCTCAATGACGCAGTTCTTC
TRBD1,.,TRBJ2-2,TRBV18,CASSPVDRGELFF,TGTGCCAGCTCACCCGTGGACAGGGGGGAGCTGTTTTTT
TRBD2,.,TRBJ2-3,TRBV11-2,CASSMTSGGLGTDTQYF,TGTGCCAGCAGCATGACTAGCGGGGGGTTAGGCACAGATACGCAGTATTTT
.,.,TRBJ2-2,TRBV7-7,CASSLEGANTGELFF,TGTGCTAGCAGCTTAGAGGGGGCGAACACCGGGGAGCTGTTTTTT
.,.,TRBJ2-7,TRBV11-2,CASSLPILGSSYEQYF,TGTGCCAGCAGCTTACCCATACTAGGGAGCTCCTACGAGCAGTACTTC